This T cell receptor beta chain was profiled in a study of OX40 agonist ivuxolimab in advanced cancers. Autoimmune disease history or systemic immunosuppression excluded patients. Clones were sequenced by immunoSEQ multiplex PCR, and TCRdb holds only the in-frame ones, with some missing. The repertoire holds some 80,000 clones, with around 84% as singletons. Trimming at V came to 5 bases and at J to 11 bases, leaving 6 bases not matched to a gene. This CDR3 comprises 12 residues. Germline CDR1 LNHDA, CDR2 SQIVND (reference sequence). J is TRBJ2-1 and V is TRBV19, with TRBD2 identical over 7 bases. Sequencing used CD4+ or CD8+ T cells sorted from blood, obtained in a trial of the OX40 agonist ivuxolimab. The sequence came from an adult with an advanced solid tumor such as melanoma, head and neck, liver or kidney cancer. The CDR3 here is CASSGRGGKQFF. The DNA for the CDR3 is TGTGCCAGTAGTGGGAGGGGAGGAAAGCAGTTCTTC.